This entry describes one TCR beta chain. The CDR3 covers 14 residues. J was trimmed by 3 bases and V by 5 bases; bases with no gene match: 6. Germline V CDR1 and CDR2: SGHAT, FQDESV (reference sequence). The data originate from a study of PD-L1 blockade in urothelial cancer. About the research overall: The year 2014 saw patients start atezolizumab, 1,200 mg intravenously every 3 weeks.

Some clones are missing from TCRdb's copy, which holds only in-frame ones; the method was immunoSEQ multiplex PCR. The sample has tens of thousands of clones, over 75% seen once. This receptor was obtained from an older man with urothelial cancer. Sequencing used PBMCs, obtained around atezolizumab (anti-PD-L1) treatment. The chain is built from TRBV11-1 and TRBJ2-7, with 8 nucleotides matching TRBD2. CDR3 bases: TGTGCCAGCAGCATGGGACTAGAGGGCTACGAGCAGTACTTC. Encoded protein: CASSMGLEGYEQYF.